What follows are 23 T cell receptor beta chains derived from one specimen sequenced in a study of T cell responses to AZD1222 COVID-19 vaccine. Data came from immunoSEQ multiplex PCR; TCRdb stores just in-frame clones and leaves some out. The data show some 160,000 clones, over 85% seen once. The specimen was peripheral blood, collected on day 0 of AZD1222 vaccination. All receptors come from an adult in good health.

The chain has TRBV29-1 and TRBJ2-7; 9 nucleotides match TRBD1. V dropped 6 bases and J dropped 3; count of bases not matched to a gene: 3. This CDR3 contains 12 residues. Germline CDR1 reads SQVTM; CDR2 reads ANQGSEA. The CDR3 spells CSVPGQGYEQYF. For the CDR3, the DNA is TGCAGCGTCCCGGGACAGGGCTACGAGCAGTACTTC.

V usage is TRBV18 and J usage is TRBJ2-1, with 9 bases fitting TRBD2. CDR3 length: 15 residues. Per germline, CDR1 KGHSH and CDR2 LQKENI. The ends lost 5 bases at V and 0 bases at J; junction bases unmatched: 2. CDR3: CASSSSGASYNEQFF. CDR3 DNA sequence: TGTGCCAGCTCATCTAGCGGGGCCTCCTACAATGAGCAGTTCTTC.

Here the CDR3 reads CAWRGYNEQFF. The CDR3, as DNA: TGTGCCTGGAGGGGCTACAATGAGCAGTTCTTC. The chain joins TRBV30 to TRBJ2-1, with D unresolved. V lost 3 bases and J 3 bases, leaving 3 bases between the germline ends. Germline V CDR1 and CDR2: GTSNPN, SVGIG (reference sequence). The CDR3 consists of 11 residues. Full variable domain (rest looked up from reference TRBV30 and TRBJ2-1): SQTIHQWPATLVQPVGSPLSLECTVEGTSNPNLYWYRQAAGRGLQLLFYSVGIGQISSEVPQNLSASRPQDRQFILSSKKLLLSDSGFYLCAWRGYNEQFFGPGTRLTVL.

The V gene is TRBV11-3, the J gene TRBJ2-3, with D perhaps TRBD2 (6 bases). Germline CDR1 is SGHNT and CDR2 is YENEEA. Trimming removed 3 bases at V and 2 bases at J, with 12 bases between. The length of the CDR3 is 15 residues. For the CDR3, the DNA is TGTGCCAGCAGCTTTGGGACTCGTCCCACAGATACGCAGTATTTT. Protein sequence: CASSFGTRPTDTQYF.

The rearrangement uses TRBV2 and TRBJ2-3, with D perhaps matching TRBD2 (5 bases). V was pared by 7 bases and J by 5 bases, with 19 bases between. Germline-derived CDR1 and CDR2 are SNHLY and FYNNEI. The CDR3 is 15 residues long. The CDR3 nucleotides read TGTGCCAGCACCCCCGACTATGTCCAGAGAGATACGCAGTATTTT. Its translation: CASTPDYVQRDTQYF.

The chain recombines TRBV7-3 with TRBJ1-1; D is unresolved. Germline CDR1 SGHTA, CDR2 FQGTGA. Between the trimmed V and J ends, which lost 5 bases and 3 bases, there was a span of 10 bases. The CDR3 loop spans 13 amino acids. The CDR3 protein is CASSEQKYTEAFF. The DNA of the CDR3 is TGTGCCAGCAGCGAACAAAAATACACTGAAGCTTTCTTT.

The genes are TRBV6-2 or TRBV6-3 and TRBJ2-7; tentatively, D is TRBD1 or TRBD2 (5 bases each). The CDR3 length is 13 residues. Trimming shortened V by 1 base and J by 3 bases, and 7 bases separated the two germline ends. CDR1 is MNHEY and CDR2 is SVGEGT in the germline V gene. The CDR3 coding sequence is TGTGCCAGCAGTTACTGGGACGGCTACGAGCAGTACTTC. Its translation is CASSYWDGYEQYF.

V and J are TRBV6-5 and TRBJ1-2; D may be TRBD1 (6 bases). From germline, CDR1 is MNHEY and CDR2 SVGAGI. The CDR3 sequence is 14 residues long. Trimming left V 0 bases short and J 7 bases short, with 12 bases between. Here the CDR3 reads CASSYSDSRGGYTF. As DNA, the CDR3 is TGTGCCAGCAGTTACTCTGACAGCAGGGGTGGCTACACCTTC.

The chain couples TRBV29-1 to TRBJ1-2; 7 positions agree with TRBD1. Germline V CDR1 and CDR2: SQVTM, ANQGSEA. V was pared by 6 bases and J by 1 base, with 2 bases of the junction left unmatched. The CDR3 contains 12 residues. The CDR3 sequence: CSVTGVNYGYTF. CDR3 nucleotides: TGCAGCGTAACAGGGGTTAACTATGGCTACACCTTC.

This chain joins TRBV19 and TRBJ2-2; TRBD1 aligns across 10 bases. V shed 10 bases and J 4 bases; nucleotides not matched to a gene: 12. The length of the CDR3 is 16 residues. The V gene's germline CDR1 is LNHDA and CDR2 SQIVND (reference sequence). The CDR3 loop is CATTDRGLRGTGELFF. In nucleotides, the CDR3 is TGTGCCACCACGGACAGGGGGTTGCGAGGCACCGGGGAGCTGTTTTTT.

The CDR3 DNA is TGTGCCAGCAGCTTTCGGCAGAGGGGGACCCAGTACTTC. This sequence encodes CASSFRQRGTQYF. J is TRBJ2-5 and V is TRBV11-3; D tentatively fits TRBD1 or TRBD2 (5 bases each). Germline V gives CDR1 SGHNT, CDR2 YENEEA. Trimming left V 3 bases short and J 7 bases short, with 12 bases between. The CDR3 spans 13 residues.

This clone was seen a few times. The chain carries TRBV11-2 and TRBJ1-2, with TRBD1 matching 10 bases. Germline values: CDR1 SGHAT, CDR2 FQNNGV. This CDR3 has 15 residues. V lost 1 base and J lost 8; bases outside the gene matches: 7. This CDR3 reads CASSLAGTGAWGYTF. For the CDR3, the DNA is TGTGCCAGCAGCTTAGCAGGGACAGGGGCGTGGGGCTACACCTTC.

V is TRBV6-5 and J is TRBJ1-2, with 10 bases matching TRBD1. Germline CDR1 and CDR2: MNHEY and SVGAGI. This CDR3 is built from 15 residues. Trimming took 2 bases from V and 6 from J; bases not matched to a gene: 6. DNA for the CDR3: TGTGCCAGCAGTTACGACAGGGGGCTCCTCGATGGCTACACCTTC. It specifies CASSYDRGLLDGYTF.

The V call is TRBV5-6, the J call TRBJ1-2; perhaps TRBD1 as D (5 bases). Trimming shortened V by 2 bases and J by 4 bases, and 12 bases separated the two germline ends. Germline values: CDR1 SGHDT, CDR2 YYEEEE. The CDR3 length is 14 residues. The CDR3 sequence: CASSFPEDSYGYTF. The CDR3 region has the DNA TGTGCCAGCAGCTTCCCTGAAGACAGCTATGGCTACACCTTC.

V and J are TRBV10-3 and TRBJ2-7; 13 nucleotides line up with TRBD2. Germline assignment: CDR1 ENHRY and CDR2 SYGVKD. The junction had 5 bases not matched to a gene; V was cut back by 8 bases and J by 4 bases. CDR3 length: 14 residues. The DNA for the CDR3 is TGTGCCATCCGGCCGGGACTAGCGGGATACGAGCAGTACTTC. Translated: CAIRPGLAGYEQYF.

This chain uses TRBV19 with TRBJ2-2; 15 nucleotides match TRBD2. V was pared by 4 bases and J by 6 bases, with 3 bases of the junction left unmatched. The CDR3 has 16 residues. CDR1 and CDR2 (germline): LNHDA, SQIVND (reference sequence). Here the CDR3 DNA reads TGTGCCAGTAGTAGGGGACTAGCGGGAGGATCCGGGGAGCTGTTTTTT. Protein sequence: CASSRGLAGGSGELFF.

The chain links TRBV5-1 to TRBJ1-1; possible D gene TRBD1, 6 bases. The CDR3 extends over 18 amino acids. V lost 1 base to trimming and J lost 1 base, with 20 bases between them. Germline V gene sequence: CDR1 SGHRS, CDR2 YFSETQ. DNA for the CDR3: TGCGCCAGCAGCTTGAGGGGGGATAGCACGCGGGCGAACACTGAAGCTTTCTTT. It codes for CASSLRGDSTRANTEAFF. Supplemented by reference TRBV5-1 and TRBJ1-1, the full variable domain reads KAGVTQTPRYLIKTRGQQVTLSCSPISGHRSVSWYQQTPGQGLQFLFEYFSETQRNKGNFPGRFSGRQFSNSRSEMNVSTLELGDSALYLCASSLRGDSTRANTEAFFGQGTRLTVV.

The rearrangement joins TRBV7-3 to TRBJ1-1, with 7 bases lining up with TRBD1. The CDR3 is made up of 14 amino acids. CDR1 is SGHTA, CDR2 FQGTGA, per germline. The V segment lost 5 bases and the J segment 3 bases; nucleotides outside the gene matches: 6. CDR3: CASSQGQAHTEAFF. In nucleotides, the CDR3 is TGTGCCAGCAGCCAAGGACAGGCCCACACTGAAGCTTTCTTT.

The chain is built from TRBV11-2 and TRBJ2-3, with D unresolved. The CDR3 extends over 15 amino acids. The germline gives CDR1 SGHAT, CDR2 FQNNGV. V was clipped by 1 base and J by 0 bases, with 8 bases between them. CDR3 DNA: TGTGCCAGCAGCTTAGGAGGTGGAAGCACAGATACGCAGTATTTT. This gives the protein CASSLGGGSTDTQYF.

This clone occurred a few times. The genes are TRBV5-1 and TRBJ1-3; 8 nucleotides line up with TRBD1. The J segment lost 3 bases and the V segment lost 4 bases, leaving 6 bases of the junction unmatched. The CDR3 spans 15 residues. Germline CDR1 and CDR2: SGHRS and YFSETQ. DNA of the CDR3: TGCGCCAGCAGCAACGGACAGGGTGGTGGAAACACCATATATTTT. This translates into CASSNGQGGGNTIYF.

The chain has TRBV2 and TRBJ2-7, with TRBD2 identical over 7 bases. V was pared by 6 bases and J by 7 bases, with 12 bases of the junction left unmatched. The CDR3 is 14 residues long. Germline V gene sequence: CDR1 SNHLY, CDR2 FYNNEI. The CDR3 DNA is TGTGCCAGCAGCCGCCTGCGGGAGAACTGGGAGCAGTACTTC. Its protein is CASSRLRENWEQYF.

The gene calls are TRBV29-1 and TRBJ1-2, with a weak D call TRBD1 (6 bases). Germline lookup yields CDR1 SQVTM and CDR2 ANQGSEA. V lost 0 bases and J lost 3, with 14 bases in between. The CDR3 spans 15 residues. The CDR3 sequence is CSVEDGRGWDYGYTF. In nucleotides, the CDR3 is TGCAGCGTTGAAGATGGCAGGGGTTGGGACTATGGCTACACCTTC.

The chain is built from TRBV6-5 and TRBJ2-7; 9 bases are shared with TRBD1. Germline CDR1 reads MNHEY; CDR2 reads SVGAGI. The CDR3 length is 15 residues. V lost 6 bases, J lost 2 bases, and 8 bases stayed unmatched. The CDR3 region is CASSPGQGATYEQYF. In DNA form, the CDR3 reads TGTGCCAGCAGCCCGGGACAGGGAGCCACCTACGAGCAGTACTTC.